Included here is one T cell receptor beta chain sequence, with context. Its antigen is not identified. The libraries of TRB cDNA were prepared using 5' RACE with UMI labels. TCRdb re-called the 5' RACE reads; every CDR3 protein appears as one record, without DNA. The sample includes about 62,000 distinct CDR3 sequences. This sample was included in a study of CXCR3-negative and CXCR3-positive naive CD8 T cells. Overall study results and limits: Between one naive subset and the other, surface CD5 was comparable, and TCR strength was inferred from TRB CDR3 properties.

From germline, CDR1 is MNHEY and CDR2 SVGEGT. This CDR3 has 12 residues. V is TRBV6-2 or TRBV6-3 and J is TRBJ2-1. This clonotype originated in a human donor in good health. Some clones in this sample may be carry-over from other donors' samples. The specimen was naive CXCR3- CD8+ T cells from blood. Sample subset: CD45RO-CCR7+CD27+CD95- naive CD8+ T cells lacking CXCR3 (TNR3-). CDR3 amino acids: CASSYSDNEQFF.